This passage covers 30 T cell receptor beta chains from one sample sequenced in a study of CD8 T cells in Susac syndrome. Random hexamers were used to reverse transcribe roughly 0.5 to 1 ug of RNA. MiXCR, run by TCRdb on the immunoSEQ multiplex PCR reads, gives a single entry per CDR3 protein. The table includes around 230,000 distinct CDR3 sequences, nearly 97% detected once. Sequencing was performed on CD4+ T cells from PBMCs. Source of these receptors: a human donor with multiple sclerosis.

The chain carries TRBV20-1 and TRBJ1-3; D unclear. The V end was cut by 6 bases, the J end by 3 bases, with 12 bases between. Germline V gene lookup returns CDR1 DFQATT and CDR2 SNEGSKA (reference sequence). The CDR3 contains 13 residues. The DNA of the CDR3 is TGCAGTGCCCCCGAAGGCAATGGAAACACCATATATTTT. As protein: CSAPEGNGNTIYF.

The chain uses TRBV24-1 and TRBJ2-7, with 7 bases that match TRBD1. Germline CDR1 KGHDR, CDR2 SFDVKD. The trim removed 7 bases at V and 6 bases at J, leaving 8 bases unmatched. This CDR3 comprises 13 residues. The CDR3 here is CATRAEGAGEQYF. CDR3 coding DNA: TGTGCCACCAGAGCTGAGGGGGCTGGCGAGCAGTACTTC.

The rearrangement uses TRBV20-1 and TRBJ2-5; 12 bases fit TRBD2. The germline gives CDR1 DFQATT, CDR2 SNEGSKA (reference sequence). This CDR3 region has 14 residues. V was pared by 2 bases and J by 3 bases, with 1 base of the junction left unmatched. Written as DNA, the CDR3 is TGCAGTGCTAGACTAGCGGGGGGGGAAGAGACCCAGTACTTC. Translated, it gives CSARLAGGEETQYF.

The V and J genes are TRBV2 and TRBJ1-3; D call uncertain. The CDR3 has 12 amino acids. Per the germline V gene, CDR1 is SNHLY and CDR2 is FYNNEI. Trimming took off 2 bases at V and 4 bases at J, with 3 bases between the two ends. The DNA for the CDR3 is TGTGCCAGCAGTGAACAGGGAAACACCATATATTTT. It translates to CASSEQGNTIYF.

Only one count was recorded for this clonotype. V and J are TRBV7-9 and TRBJ2-6; 8 bases line up with TRBD1. CDR1 and CDR2 (germline): SEHNR, FQNEAQ (reference sequence). The CDR3 has 13 residues. V shed 6 bases and J 18 bases; nucleotides not matched to a gene: 13. DNA for the CDR3: TGTGCCAGCAGTCCAAGAACCGGGACAGGTCGGACTTTC. Protein product: CASSPRTGTGRTF.

The genes are TRBV27 and TRBJ2-2, with D perhaps TRBD1 (6 bases). This CDR3 is built from 14 residues. Trimming took 4 bases from V and 1 from J, leaving 7 bases between them. CDR1 is MNHEY, CDR2 SMNVEV, per germline (reference sequence). The CDR3 DNA reads as TGTGCCAGCAGTTACAGGGAGAACACCGGGGAGCTGTTTTTT. Protein: CASSYRENTGELFF.

This clonotype was seen only once. The J gene is TRBJ2-7, the V gene TRBV12-3 or TRBV12-4, with a tentative D call TRBD1 (6 bases). The CDR3 spans 17 residues. V gave up 2 bases and J gave up 2 bases, with 19 bases separating them. CDR3 protein: CASSLSVLTGPTYEQYF. CDR3 sequence (DNA): TGTGCCAGCAGTTTATCGGTTTTGACAGGCCCGACCTACGAGCAGTACTTC.

The chain recombines TRBV4-1 with TRBJ2-7; 8 bases fit TRBD2. Trimming removed 1 base from V and 4 bases from J; junction bases left unmatched: 9. There are 16 residues in the CDR3. Germline loops: CDR1 MGHRA, CDR2 YSYEKL. The CDR3 DNA follows: TGCGCCAGCAGCCAAGGGGATAGCGGGGCCCCATACGAGCAGTACTTC. Its protein product is CASSQGDSGAPYEQYF.

The V call is TRBV6-5, the J call TRBJ1-2; TRBD1 is a possible D gene (6 bases). The CDR3 has 14 residues. The germline gives CDR1 MNHEY, CDR2 SVGAGI. V was trimmed by 2 bases and J by 4 bases, leaving 11 bases between them. The CDR3 coding sequence is TGTGCCAGCAGTTACCGGCAGGGGACCTATGGCTACACCTTC. It encodes CASSYRQGTYGYTF.

The V and J genes are TRBV6-5 and TRBJ2-2; 9 nucleotides line up with TRBD1. V gave up 3 bases and J gave up 3 bases; unmatched junction bases: 11. CDR3 length equals 18 residues. Germline loops: CDR1 MNHEY, CDR2 SVGAGI. The CDR3 here is CASSYSDSGTGYTGELFF. For the CDR3, the DNA is TGTGCCAGCAGTTATTCCGACTCCGGGACAGGGTACACCGGGGAGCTGTTTTTT.

V is TRBV20-1 and J is TRBJ1-1; D not resolved. The CDR3 loop spans 11 amino acids. In germline, CDR1 is DFQATT, CDR2 SNEGSKA (reference sequence). V shed 3 bases and J shed 8 bases, with 10 bases lying between them. CDR3 coding DNA: TGCAGTGCTAGTGCTGTACGAGAAGCTTTCTTT. Its translation: CSASAVREAFF.

The rearrangement links TRBV7-2 to TRBJ2-4; D is possibly TRBD1 or TRBD2 (5 bases each). CDR1 and CDR2 from the germline V gene are SGHTA and FQGNSA. This CDR3 region has 16 residues. V dropped 2 bases and J dropped 5 bases, with 16 bases sitting between them. The CDR3 region has the DNA TGTGCCAGCAGCTTAAGTGTGGGGGTGAGGCAAAACATTCAGTACTTC. Translated: CASSLSVGVRQNIQYF. Full variable domain (outside the CDR3, taken from reference TRBV7-2 and TRBJ2-4): GAGVSQSPSNKVTEKGKDVELRCDPISGHTALYWYRQSLGQGLEFLIYFQGNSAPDKSGLPSDRFSAERTGGSVSTLTIQRTQQEDSAVYLCASSLSVGVRQNIQYFGAGTRLSVL.

Here the CDR3 DNA reads TGCAGTTCCCCGGGACAGGGGGCAGTGACCCAGTACTTC. This codes for CSSPGQGAVTQYF. V and J are TRBV20-1 and TRBJ2-5; 12 bases map to TRBD1. Unmatched junction bases numbered 8, after V lost 8 bases and J lost 7 bases. The CDR3 is 13 residues long. Germline lookup yields CDR1 DFQATT and CDR2 SNEGSKA (reference sequence).

This chain links TRBV5-4 with TRBJ2-7; weak D call: TRBD2 (5 bases). Germline CDR1 reads SGHNT; CDR2 reads YYREEE (reference sequence). Trimming removed 0 bases from V and 3 bases from J, with 13 bases in between. The CDR3 totals 15 residues. CDR3 DNA sequence: TGTGCCAGCAGCTTGGTGGCGGGCAGCAGCTACGAGCAGTACTTC. Translation gives CASSLVAGSSYEQYF.

The chain couples TRBV7-9 to TRBJ2-1; 16 positions match TRBD2. CDR3 length: 19 amino acids. The V gene end was trimmed by 5 bases and the J gene end by 2 bases; junction bases not matched to a gene: 9. Per germline, CDR1 SEHNR and CDR2 FQNEAQ (reference sequence). The CDR3 coding sequence is TGTGCCAGCAGCCCTCTAAAGGGACTAGCGGGAGGGACCTACAATGAGCAGTTCTTC. Translating it yields CASSPLKGLAGGTYNEQFF.

The table lists this clonotype with a count of one. The DNA for the CDR3 is TGTGCCAGCCGTCCGGGACAGGGGAACGAGCAGTACTTC. This codes for CASRPGQGNEQYF. The V and J genes are TRBV3-1 and TRBJ2-7; 10 bases map to TRBD1. The CDR3 covers 13 residues. Trimming took 8 bases from V and 5 from J; bases not matched to a gene: 6. CDR1 and CDR2 from the germline V gene are LGHDT and YNNKEL (reference sequence).

J is TRBJ2-3 and V is TRBV6-5, with 7 bases that match TRBD2. V was clipped by 2 bases and J by 5 bases; unmatched bases: 7. The germline V gene encodes CDR1 MNHEY and CDR2 SVGAGI. This CDR3 spans 15 amino acids. CDR3 sequence reads: CASSYLGGGGDTQYF. The CDR3 DNA follows: TGTGCCAGCAGTTACCTGGGGGGGGGAGGAGATACGCAGTATTTT.

The V call is TRBV15, the J call TRBJ2-1; D unclear. V lost 3 bases and J 8 bases, leaving 11 bases between the germline ends. Germline CDR1 and CDR2: LNHNV and YYDKDF (reference sequence). CDR3 length: 13 residues. The CDR3 sequence: CATSRPSDDEQFF. The CDR3 nucleotides are TGTGCCACCAGCAGGCCTAGTGATGATGAGCAGTTCTTC.

The J gene is TRBJ2-7, the V gene TRBV15; D not certain. This CDR3 has 13 residues. V was clipped by 0 bases and J by 5 bases, with 8 bases between them. Germline V lookup: CDR1 LNHNV, CDR2 YYDKDF (reference sequence). CDR3 sequence (DNA): TGTGCCACCAGCAGAGATCGTAGGGACGAGCAGTACTTC. Protein sequence: CATSRDRRDEQYF.

This clonotype was picked up one time. The rearrangement uses TRBV15 and TRBJ2-7, with D tentatively TRBD1 (6 bases). The CDR3 is made up of 15 amino acids. Germline CDR1 LNHNV, CDR2 YYDKDF (reference sequence). V was cut by 4 bases and J by 2 bases, with 15 bases left in between. The chain's CDR3 is CATSKGERDPYEQYF. The CDR3 nucleotides read TGTGCCACCAGCAAGGGGGAAAGGGATCCCTACGAGCAGTACTTC. Looking up the rest from reference TRBV15 and TRBJ2-7 gives the full variable domain: DAMVIQNPRYQVTQFGKPVTLSCSQTLNHNVMYWYQQKSSQAPKLLFHYYDKDFNNEADTPDNFQSRRPNTSFCFLDIRSPGLGDTAMYLCATSKGERDPYEQYFGPGTRLTVT.

This chain uses TRBV29-1 with TRBJ1-1; unclear D gene. V gave up 0 bases and J gave up 5 bases, with 13 bases separating them. The CDR3 has 14 residues. CDR1 is SQVTM and CDR2 is ANQGSEA in the germline V gene. The CDR3: CSVEERTRGTEAFF. The CDR3 DNA sequence: TGCAGCGTTGAAGAGAGAACACGAGGGACTGAAGCTTTCTTT.

This clonotype was recorded a few times. This chain connects TRBV27 to TRBJ1-6; D remains unclear. Germline V CDR1 and CDR2: MNHEY, SMNVEV (reference sequence). The CDR3 consists of 12 residues. V lost 5 bases and J lost 7, with 6 bases in between. DNA of the CDR3: TGTGCCAGCAGTCGCCTCAATTCACCCCTCCACTTT. Amino acid sequence: CASSRLNSPLHF.

CDR3 nucleotide sequence: TGTGCCAGCAGCCGATCAAGAGAGACCCAGTACTTC. This sequence encodes CASSRSRETQYF. This sequence joins TRBV27 and TRBJ2-5, with D unclear. Germline V gene data show CDR1 as MNHEY and CDR2 as SMNVEV (reference sequence). V was trimmed by 6 bases and J by 4 bases, leaving 9 bases between them. The CDR3 has 12 residues.

V and J are TRBV20-1 and TRBJ2-5; D unresolved. The CDR3 runs 13 residues. CDR1 and CDR2 from the germline V gene are DFQATT and SNEGSKA (reference sequence). Trimming took off 4 bases at V and 2 bases at J, with 11 bases between the two ends. CDR3 nucleotide sequence: TGCAGTGCTATGAGCGCTATACAAGAGACCCAGTACTTC. It is translated as CSAMSAIQETQYF.

This clonotype was recorded only once. The chain combines TRBV30 with TRBJ2-3; D is perhaps TRBD2 (5 bases). The CDR3 sequence is 13 residues long. V was shortened by 4 bases and J by 6 bases, with 14 bases between the two germline ends. Looked up from germline, CDR1 is GTSNPN and CDR2 is SVGIG (reference sequence). CDR3 region: CAWKLSGSDTQYF. CDR3 nucleotides: TGTGCCTGGAAGTTGTCTGGGAGCGATACGCAGTATTTT. Full variable domain (remainder filled in from reference TRBV30 and TRBJ2-3): SQTIHQWPATLVQPVGSPLSLECTVEGTSNPNLYWYRQAAGRGLQLLFYSVGIGQISSEVPQNLSASRPQDRQFILSSKKLLLSDSGFYLCAWKLSGSDTQYFGPGTRLTVL.

This chain connects TRBV20-1 to TRBJ2-5; weak D call: TRBD1 (5 bases). Trimming pared 5 bases from V and 5 bases from J, leaving 15 bases between. The CDR3 runs to 13 residues. CDR1 DFQATT and CDR2 SNEGSKA come from the germline V gene (reference sequence). The CDR3: CSARREPVETQYF. CDR3 nucleotides: TGCAGTGCTCGCAGGGAACCCGTGGAGACCCAGTACTTC.

This rearrangement joins TRBV3-1 to TRBJ2-6, with TRBD1 matching 7 bases. The CDR3 is made up of 15 amino acids. With V trimmed by 6 bases and J by 3 bases, 5 bases remained unmatched. Germline CDR1 reads LGHDT; CDR2 reads YNNKEL (reference sequence). CDR3 residues: CASRNRGSGANVLTF. The DNA of the CDR3 is TGTGCCAGCAGAAACAGGGGTAGTGGGGCCAACGTCCTGACTTTC.

The V and J genes are TRBV20-1 and TRBJ2-1, with 10 bases matching TRBD1. This CDR3 is built from 14 residues. V lost 3 bases and J lost 10; bases outside the gene matches: 9. Germline-derived CDR1 and CDR2 are DFQATT and SNEGSKA (reference sequence). As DNA, the CDR3 is TGCAGTGCTAGTCGGACAGGGGGAACGAAGGAGCAGTTCTTC. Its translation is CSASRTGGTKEQFF.

The chain carries TRBV5-1 and TRBJ1-2; D is undetermined. The CDR3 loop spans 13 amino acids. Between the trimmed V and J ends, which lost 0 bases and 7 bases, there was a span of 10 bases. From germline, CDR1 is SGHRS and CDR2 YFSETQ. The CDR3 DNA follows: TGCGCCAGCAGCTTGGGAGACATGAGTGGCTACACCTTC. The encoded protein is CASSLGDMSGYTF.

V is TRBV20-1 and J is TRBJ2-7, with 8 bases aligning to TRBD2. Looked up from germline, CDR1 is DFQATT and CDR2 is SNEGSKA (reference sequence). The CDR3 totals 11 residues. J lost 10 bases, V lost 5 bases, and 7 bases had no gene match. The CDR3 nucleotides read TGCAGTGCTGCTGCTTTAGCGGGACAGTACTTC. As protein: CSAAALAGQYF.